This T cell receptor (beta chain) was sequenced in a study of radiotherapy plus CTLA-4 blockade in lung cancer. Libraries were prepared by immunoSEQ multiplex PCR; TCRdb keeps only in-frame clonotypes and omits some of them. In the table there are 40,000 or so clones, about three quarters of which are singletons. V shed 7 bases, J shed 5 bases, and the junction held 5 bases outside the gene matches. The germline V gene has CDR1 SGHTA and CDR2 FQGNSA. This CDR3 is built from 13 residues. With ipilimumab providing CTLA-4 blockade, focal radiation was administered to patients who had chemo-refractory metastatic non-small-cell lung cancer.

The TCR was taken from a human donor with non-small cell lung cancer who had stable disease on radiotherapy plus ipilimumab. The sample in question was peripheral blood, obtained from a patient treated with radiotherapy plus ipilimumab. The gene calls are TRBV7-2 and TRBJ2-3, with 8 bases fitting TRBD1. The CDR3 is CASTQGALDTQYF. CDR3 in DNA: TGTGCCAGCACCCAGGGGGCACTAGATACGCAGTATTTT.